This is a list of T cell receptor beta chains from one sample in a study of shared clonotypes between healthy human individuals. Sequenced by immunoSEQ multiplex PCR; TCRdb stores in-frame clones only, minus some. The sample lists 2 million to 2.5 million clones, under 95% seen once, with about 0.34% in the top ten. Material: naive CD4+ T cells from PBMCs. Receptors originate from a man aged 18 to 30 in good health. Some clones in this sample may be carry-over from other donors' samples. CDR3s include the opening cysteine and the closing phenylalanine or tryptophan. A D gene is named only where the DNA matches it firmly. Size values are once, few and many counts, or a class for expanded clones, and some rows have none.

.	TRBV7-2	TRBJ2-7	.	CASSLSKVYIYEQYF	TGTGCCAGCAGCTTATCAAAGGTCTACATCTACGAGCAGTACTTC
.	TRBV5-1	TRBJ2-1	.	CASSSGRNEQFF	TGCGCCAGCAGCTCGGGGAGGAATGAGCAGTTCTTC
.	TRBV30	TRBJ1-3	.	CAWSVYSSGNTIYF	TGTGCCTGGAGTGTCTATAGCTCTGGAAACACCATATATTTT
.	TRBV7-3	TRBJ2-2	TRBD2	CASTPGLASTGELFF	TGTGCCAGCACCCCGGGACTAGCGAGCACCGGGGAGCTGTTTTTT
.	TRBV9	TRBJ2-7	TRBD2	CASSAHGGPLAGGYEQYF	TGTGCCAGCAGCGCGCACGGAGGACCGCTAGCGGGAGGTTACGAGCAGTACTTC
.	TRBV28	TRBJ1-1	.	CASSLYTWGTEAFF	TGTGCCAGCAGTTTATATACTTGGGGCACTGAAGCTTTCTTT
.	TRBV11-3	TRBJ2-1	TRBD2	CASSYGLAGESGNEQFF	TGTGCCAGCAGCTACGGACTAGCGGGAGAGTCAGGCAATGAGCAGTTCTTC
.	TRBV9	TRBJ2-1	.	CASSVAGAAYNEQFF	TGTGCCAGCAGCGTAGCAGGGGCTGCCTACAATGAGCAGTTCTTC
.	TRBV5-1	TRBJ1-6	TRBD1	CASSPDREGSPLHF	TGCGCCAGCAGCCCGGACAGGGAAGGATCACCCCTCCACTTT
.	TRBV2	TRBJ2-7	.	CASSDGVRRSSYEQYF	TGTGCCAGCAGTGATGGTGTGCGCCGAAGCTCCTACGAGCAGTACTTC
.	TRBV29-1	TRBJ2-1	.	CSVDPRRRSNDEQFF	TGCAGCGTTGACCCACGGCGGAGAAGTAACGATGAGCAGTTCTTC
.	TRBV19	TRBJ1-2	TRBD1	CASSAGDRGRSYGYTF	TGTGCCAGTAGTGCCGGGGACAGGGGGCGTAGCTATGGCTACACCTTC
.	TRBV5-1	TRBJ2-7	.	CASSQRREAYEQYF	TGCGCCAGCAGCCAACGCAGGGAGGCCTACGAGCAGTACTTC
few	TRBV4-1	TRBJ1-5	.	CASSQGAAPHQPQHF	TGCGCCAGCAGCCAAGGGGCAGCGCCCCATCAGCCCCAGCATTTT
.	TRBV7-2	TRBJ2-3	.	CASSLRSGPTDTQYF	TGTGCCAGCAGCTTGCGGAGCGGCCCCACAGATACGCAGTATTTT
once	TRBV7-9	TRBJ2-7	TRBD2	CASSKLTSGDYEQYF	TGTGCCAGCAGCAAATTGACTAGCGGTGACTACGAGCAGTACTTC
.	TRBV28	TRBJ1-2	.	CASFRTGGYGYTF	TGTGCCAGCTTTCGGACGGGGGGTTATGGCTACACCTTC
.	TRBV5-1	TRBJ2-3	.	CATSNLYTDTQYF	TGCGCCACCTCGAACTTATACACAGATACGCAGTATTTT
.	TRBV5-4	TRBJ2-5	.	CASSSLTETQYF	TGTGCCAGCAGCTCCCTCACGGAGACCCAGTACTTC
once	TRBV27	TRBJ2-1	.	CASSFRYNEQFF	TGTGCCAGCAGTTTTCGCTACAATGAGCAGTTCTTC
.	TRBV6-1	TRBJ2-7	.	CASTGTSWGYYEQYF	TGTGCCAGCACCGGGACCAGCTGGGGGTACTACGAGCAGTACTTC
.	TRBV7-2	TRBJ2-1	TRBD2	CASRRPGLADNEQFF	TGTGCCAGCAGGCGGCCGGGACTAGCGGACAATGAGCAGTTCTTC
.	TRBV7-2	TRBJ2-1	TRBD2	CASSLQGLAGVRDEQFF	TGTGCCAGCAGCCTACAAGGACTAGCGGGAGTCCGAGATGAGCAGTTCTTC
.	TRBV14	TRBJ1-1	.	CASSMGMNTEAFF	TGTGCCAGCAGCATGGGGATGAACACTGAAGCTTTCTTT
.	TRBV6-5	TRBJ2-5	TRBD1	CASRNRGQETQYF	TGTGCCAGCAGAAACAGGGGGCAAGAGACCCAGTACTTC
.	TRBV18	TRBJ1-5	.	CASSPDPNQPQHF	TGTGCCAGCTCACCAGACCCGAATCAGCCCCAGCATTTT
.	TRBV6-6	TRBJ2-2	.	CASSGSANTGELFF	TGTGCCAGCAGTGGGAGCGCGAACACCGGGGAGCTGTTTTTT
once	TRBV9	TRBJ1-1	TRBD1	CASSVVRGGYTEAFF	TGTGCCAGCAGCGTAGTCAGGGGGGGTTACACTGAAGCTTTCTTT
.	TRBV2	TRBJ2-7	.	CASRDRLVKGEQYF	TGTGCCAGCAGGGACCGACTAGTGAAGGGCGAGCAGTACTTC
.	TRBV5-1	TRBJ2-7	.	CASSLQPPGEYEQYF	TGCGCCAGCAGCCTTCAGCCTCCTGGGGAGTACGAGCAGTACTTC
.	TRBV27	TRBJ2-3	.	CASRTRDTQYF	TGTGCCAGCAGGACCCGGGACACGCAGTATTTT
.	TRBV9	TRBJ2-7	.	CASSLGTGYEQYF	TGTGCCAGCAGCCTGGGAACTGGCTACGAGCAGTACTTC
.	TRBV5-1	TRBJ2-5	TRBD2	CASSFSSGASEAQYF	TGCGCCAGCAGCTTCAGTAGCGGGGCCTCTGAAGCCCAGTACTTC
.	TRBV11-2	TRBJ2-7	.	CASSLIAGPEYEQYF	TGTGCCAGCAGCTTAATTGCTGGACCTGAATACGAGCAGTACTTC
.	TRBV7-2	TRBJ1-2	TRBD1	CASSPQGAGYGYTF	TGTGCCAGCAGCCCACAGGGGGCGGGCTATGGCTACACCTTC
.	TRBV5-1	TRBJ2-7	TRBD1	CASSLQGQGANEQYF	TGCGCCAGCAGCTTGCAAGGCCAGGGGGCCAACGAGCAGTACTTC
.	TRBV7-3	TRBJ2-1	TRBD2	CASSQAGTRLSNEQFF	TGTGCCAGCAGCCAGGCCGGGACTAGACTGAGCAATGAGCAGTTCTTC
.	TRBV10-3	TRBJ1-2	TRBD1	CAISDTDRAYGYTF	TGTGCCATCAGTGACACCGACAGGGCATATGGCTACACCTTC
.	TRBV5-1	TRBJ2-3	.	CASSLMEGPTDTQYF	TGCGCCAGCAGCCTAATGGAGGGGCCCACAGATACGCAGTATTTT
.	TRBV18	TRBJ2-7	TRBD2	CASSPGRTYEQYF	TGTGCCAGCTCACCCGGGAGGACCTACGAGCAGTACTTC
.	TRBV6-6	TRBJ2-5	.	CASSEGGETQYF	TGTGCCAGCAGCGAGGGGGGAGAGACCCAGTACTTC
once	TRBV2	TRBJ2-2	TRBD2	CASTSVVGGPGELFF	TGTGCCAGCACTTCGGTAGTGGGAGGGCCCGGGGAGCTGTTTTTT
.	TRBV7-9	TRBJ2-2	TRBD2	CASSLGLAGVAGELFF	TGTGCCAGCAGCTTGGGACTAGCGGGAGTTGCCGGGGAGCTGTTTTTT
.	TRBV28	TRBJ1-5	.	CASSSPLRWGYSNQPQHF	TGTGCCAGCAGTTCCCCCCTGAGGTGGGGCTATAGCAATCAGCCCCAGCATTTT
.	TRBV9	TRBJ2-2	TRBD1	CASSVRTGSTGELFF	TGTGCCAGCAGCGTCAGGACAGGGAGTACCGGGGAGCTGTTTTTT
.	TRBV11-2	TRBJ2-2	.	CASRSAAGTGELFF	TGTGCCAGCAGATCGGCCGCGGGGACTGGGGAGCTGTTTTTT